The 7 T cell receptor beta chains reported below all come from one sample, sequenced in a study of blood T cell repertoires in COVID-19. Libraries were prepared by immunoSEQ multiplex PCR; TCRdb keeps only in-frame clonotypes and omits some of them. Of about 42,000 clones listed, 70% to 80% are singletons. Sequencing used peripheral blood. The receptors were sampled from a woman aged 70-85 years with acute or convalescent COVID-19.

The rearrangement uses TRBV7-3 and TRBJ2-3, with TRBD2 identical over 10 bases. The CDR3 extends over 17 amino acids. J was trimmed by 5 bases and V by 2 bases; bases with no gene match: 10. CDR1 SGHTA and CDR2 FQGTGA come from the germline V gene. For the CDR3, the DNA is TGTGCCAGCAGCTTAGGTGGGGTACTAGCGGGAATAGATACGCAGTATTTT. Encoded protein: CASSLGGVLAGIDTQYF. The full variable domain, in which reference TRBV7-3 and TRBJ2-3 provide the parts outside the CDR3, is GAGVSQTPSNKVTEKGKYVELRCDPISGHTALYWYRQSLGQGPEFLIYFQGTGAADDSGLPNDRFFAVRPEGSVSTLKIQRTERGDSAVYLCASSLGGVLAGIDTQYFGPGTRLTVL.

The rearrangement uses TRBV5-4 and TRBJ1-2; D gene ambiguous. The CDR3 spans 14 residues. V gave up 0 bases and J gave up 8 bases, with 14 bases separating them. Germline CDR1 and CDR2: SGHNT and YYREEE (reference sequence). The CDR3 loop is CASSLDSGLGGYTF. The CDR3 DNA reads TGTGCCAGCAGCTTGGACAGCGGTCTCGGCGGCTACACCTTC. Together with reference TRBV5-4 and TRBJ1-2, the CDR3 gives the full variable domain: ETGVTQSPTHLIKTRGQQVTLRCSSQSGHNTVSWYQQALGQGPQFIFQYYREEENGRGNFPPRFSGLQFPNYSSELNVNALELDDSALYLCASSLDSGLGGYTFGSGTRLTVV.

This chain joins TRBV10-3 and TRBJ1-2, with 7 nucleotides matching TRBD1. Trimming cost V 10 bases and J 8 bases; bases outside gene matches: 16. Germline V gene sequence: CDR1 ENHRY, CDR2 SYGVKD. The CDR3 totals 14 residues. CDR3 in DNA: TGTGCCACCACAACCCGGGACAGAAAGGAGGGCTACACCTTC. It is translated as CATTTRDRKEGYTF.

CDR3 coding DNA: TGTGCCACCAGACCGGGACAGGGAAATCCTCAAAGGTACAATGAGCAGTTCTTC. Protein product: CATRPGQGNPQRYNEQFF. The chain is built from TRBV24-1 and TRBJ2-1; 9 bases are shared with TRBD1. Per germline, CDR1 KGHDR and CDR2 SFDVKD. CDR3 length equals 18 residues. After removal of 7 bases from V and 4 bases from J, the junction contained 16 bases not matched to a gene.

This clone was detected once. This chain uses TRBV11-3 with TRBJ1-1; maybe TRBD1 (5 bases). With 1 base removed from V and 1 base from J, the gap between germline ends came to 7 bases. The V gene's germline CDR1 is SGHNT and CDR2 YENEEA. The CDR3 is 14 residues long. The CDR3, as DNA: TGTGCCAGCAGCTTAGGTACAGGGAACACTGAAGCTTTCTTT. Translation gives CASSLGTGNTEAFF.

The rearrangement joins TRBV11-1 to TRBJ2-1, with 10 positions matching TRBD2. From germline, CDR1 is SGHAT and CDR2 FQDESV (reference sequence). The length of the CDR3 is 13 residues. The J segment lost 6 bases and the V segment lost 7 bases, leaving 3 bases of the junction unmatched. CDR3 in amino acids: CASMLAGVNEQFF. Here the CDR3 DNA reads TGTGCCAGCATGCTAGCGGGGGTCAATGAGCAGTTCTTC.

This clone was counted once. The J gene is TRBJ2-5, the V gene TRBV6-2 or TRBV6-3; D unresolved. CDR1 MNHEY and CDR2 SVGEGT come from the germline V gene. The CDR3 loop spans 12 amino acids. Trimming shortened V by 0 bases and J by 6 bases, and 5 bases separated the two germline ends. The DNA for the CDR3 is TGTGCCAGCAGTTACTCGAGGCAGACCCAGTACTTC. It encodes CASSYSRQTQYF.